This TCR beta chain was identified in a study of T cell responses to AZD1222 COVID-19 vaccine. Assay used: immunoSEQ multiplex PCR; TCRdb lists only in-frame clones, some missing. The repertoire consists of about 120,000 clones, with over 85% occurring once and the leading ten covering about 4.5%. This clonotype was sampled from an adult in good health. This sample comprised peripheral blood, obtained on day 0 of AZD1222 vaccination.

The CDR3 DNA reads as TGTGCCAGCAGCTTATCGGGGGATCAGCCCCAGCATTTT. The encoded protein is CASSLSGDQPQHF. The chain carries TRBV7-9 and TRBJ1-5; weak D call: TRBD1 (5 bases). The V and J ends lost 2 bases and 5 bases respectively, with 7 bases between them. There are 13 residues in the CDR3. From germline, CDR1 is SEHNR and CDR2 FQNEAQ (reference sequence).